This TCR beta chain was found in a study of cytomegalovirus exposure and HLA in healthy donors. Findings of the study overall: Both high specificity and high sensitivity reportedly marked the classifier's diagnosis of cytomegalovirus status. Accurate HLA-A and HLA-B prediction from TCR beta sequences was reported for most subjects.

Researchers ran the PCR with 60 Vbeta and 13 Jbeta primers. Profiled with immunoSEQ multiplex PCR; TCRdb holds only in-frame clones, not every one. The sample lists 60,000 to 70,000 clones, approximately 75% occurring once. Regarding this clone: The antigen remains unidentified.

Germline values: CDR1 SGHRS, CDR2 YFSETQ. Trimming took 4 bases from V and 2 from J; bases not matched to a gene: 9. This CDR3 comprises 15 residues. The chain links TRBV5-1 to TRBJ2-7; 7 bases are a match to TRBD2. This clonotype was obtained from a man aged 45-60 years in good health and CMV-seropositive. The sequenced sample was PBMCs. The CDR3 region is CASSTGLPRTYEQYF. CDR3 sequence (DNA): TGCGCCAGCAGCACGGGACTACCTAGGACCTACGAGCAGTACTTC.